Listed here are 16 T cell receptor beta chains from one sample, sequenced in a study of cytomegalovirus exposure and HLA in healthy donors. The primer mix had 60 Vbeta and 13 Jbeta primers. Method: immunoSEQ multiplex PCR; TCRdb's copy keeps in-frame clones and lacks some. The sample carries roughly 93,000 clones, around 76% recorded once. Sequences were obtained from PBMCs. Every receptor here comes from a man younger than 40 in good health and CMV-seronegative.

CDR3 loop: CASSQGRMGQGGEKLFF. In DNA form, the CDR3 reads TGTGCCAGCAGCCAAGGACGGATGGGACAGGGAGGTGAAAAACTGTTTTTT. The V gene is TRBV4-2, the J gene TRBJ1-4, with 9 bases lining up with TRBD1. The CDR3 runs to 17 residues. Unmatched junction bases numbered 10, after V lost 1 base and J lost 7 bases. CDR1 is LGHNA, CDR2 YNFKEQ, per germline.

The V call is TRBV6-1, the J call TRBJ2-7; D is uncertain. Per the germline V gene, CDR1 is MNHNS and CDR2 is SASEGT. V lost 0 bases, J lost 7 bases, and 16 bases lay in between. The CDR3 is 15 residues long. The CDR3 sequence is CASSEAPGARGEQYF. The CDR3 coding sequence is TGTGCCAGCAGTGAAGCGCCCGGTGCCCGCGGTGAGCAGTACTTC.

J is TRBJ2-1 and V is TRBV18; the match to TRBD2 covers 7 bases. Trimming at V came to 1 base and at J to 0 bases, leaving 6 bases not matched to a gene. This CDR3 has 17 amino acids. Looked up from germline, CDR1 is KGHSH and CDR2 is LQKENI. The CDR3 nucleotides read TGTGCCAGCTCACCACAAACTAGCGCTAGCTCCTACAATGAGCAGTTCTTC. Its protein is CASSPQTSASSYNEQFF.

The V call is TRBV15, the J call TRBJ2-7; 8 bases line up with TRBD1. From germline, CDR1 is LNHNV and CDR2 YYDKDF (reference sequence). The CDR3 loop spans 15 amino acids. With V trimmed by 6 bases and J by 3 bases, 10 bases remained unmatched. CDR3: CATSPRTGSLYEQYV. In DNA, the CDR3 is TGTGCCACCAGTCCTCGGACAGGGTCCCTCTACGAGCAGTACGTC.

This chain joins TRBV6-1 and TRBJ1-3; D perhaps matches TRBD1 (6 bases). The CDR3 consists of 15 residues. V lost 2 bases and J 2 bases, leaving 10 bases between the germline ends. Germline CDR1 MNHNS, CDR2 SASEGT. In nucleotides, the CDR3 is TGTGCCAGCAGTGAACTCGCAGGGGCTGGAAACACCATATATTTT. This encodes CASSELAGAGNTIYF.

The rearrangement uses TRBV19 and TRBJ2-2, with D maybe TRBD1 (5 bases). Trimming took off 5 bases at V and 4 bases at J, with 11 bases between the two ends. The CDR3 runs to 14 residues. In germline, CDR1 is LNHDA, CDR2 SQIVND (reference sequence). The CDR3 here is CASSGLQVTGELFF. The CDR3 DNA reads TGTGCCAGTAGTGGGCTACAGGTCACCGGGGAGCTGTTTTTT.

V is TRBV11-2 and J is TRBJ2-5, with D hard to call. Trimming took 5 bases from V and 1 from J, leaving 17 bases between them. The CDR3 is made up of 16 amino acids. CDR1 and CDR2 (germline): SGHAT, FQNNGV. Here the CDR3 reads CASSRSHRVSQETQYF. CDR3 nucleotide sequence: TGTGCCAGCAGCCGCTCCCATCGGGTTTCCCAAGAGACCCAGTACTTC.

V gene TRBV27 combines with J gene TRBJ1-5, with TRBD1 matching 10 bases. The germline gives CDR1 MNHEY, CDR2 SMNVEV (reference sequence). Trimming at V came to 2 bases and at J to 6 bases, leaving 4 bases not matched to a gene. CDR3 size: 15 residues. The CDR3 region has the DNA TGTGCCAGCAGTTTAAGAGGGACAGGGGTTCAGCCCCAGCATTTT. This sequence encodes CASSLRGTGVQPQHF.

The J gene is TRBJ1-1, the V gene TRBV18; D gene ambiguous. CDR1 and CDR2 from the germline V gene are KGHSH and LQKENI. The CDR3 consists of 13 residues. V dropped 3 bases and J dropped 0 bases, with 5 bases sitting between them. The CDR3 bases are TGTGCCAGCTCACCGGCAGTGAACACTGAAGCTTTCTTT. The encoded protein is CASSPAVNTEAFF.

V gene TRBV7-7 combines with J gene TRBJ2-1; maybe TRBD2 (6 bases). Per germline, CDR1 SSHAT and CDR2 FNYEAQ (reference sequence). V was cut by 1 base and J by 4 bases, with 11 bases left in between. The CDR3 contains 15 residues. As DNA, the CDR3 is TGTGCCAGCAGCTTAGGACTAGGGATGTACAATGAGCAGTTCTTC. Amino acid sequence: CASSLGLGMYNEQFF.

A few counts support this clone. The rearrangement links TRBV2 to TRBJ1-4; 7 bases fit TRBD1. Trimming removed 4 bases from V and 7 bases from J; junction bases left unmatched: 6. The germline gives CDR1 SNHLY, CDR2 FYNNEI. The CDR3 has 14 amino acids. DNA for the CDR3: TGTGCCAGCAGTGCGGACAGGCCGGGTGAAAAACTGTTTTTT. Translation gives CASSADRPGEKLFF.

The CDR3 loop is CASSRLQGVNTEAFF. The CDR3 DNA is TGTGCCAGCAGCCGACTACAGGGGGTAAACACTGAAGCTTTCTTT. V usage is TRBV5-4 and J usage is TRBJ1-1; TRBD1 matches at 8 bases. CDR3 length equals 15 residues. Germline-derived CDR1 and CDR2 are SGHNT and YYREEE (reference sequence). Trimming removed 4 bases from V and 2 bases from J; junction bases left unmatched: 7.

The chain links TRBV6-4 to TRBJ2-1; possibly TRBD2 for D (7 bases). CDR1 and CDR2 (germline): MRHNA, SNTAGT. This CDR3 comprises 16 residues. The ends were cut back, 2 bases at V and 2 bases at J, with 13 bases in the middle. CDR3 DNA sequence: TGTGCCAGCAGTGACAGGGGGGGATATACCTACAATGAGCAGTTCTTC. Protein product: CASSDRGGYTYNEQFF.

This chain links TRBV7-3 with TRBJ2-3; D is uncertain. CDR3 length: 14 residues. V lost 4 bases, J lost 2 bases, and 10 bases lay in between. The germline V gene has CDR1 SGHTA and CDR2 FQGTGA. CDR3 bases: TGTGCCAGCAGCTCCCGTTCAGTCACAGATACGCAGTATTTT. This encodes CASSSRSVTDTQYF.

This chain uses TRBV11-3 with TRBJ2-1; D might be TRBD1 (6 bases). CDR1 SGHNT and CDR2 YENEEA come from the germline V gene. The V and J ends lost 2 bases and 9 bases respectively, with 11 bases between them. This CDR3 comprises 13 residues. CDR3 sequence reads: CASSLIQGGEQFF. In DNA form, the CDR3 reads TGTGCCAGCAGCTTAATTCAAGGGGGTGAGCAGTTCTTC. Based on the CDR3 plus reference TRBV11-3 and TRBJ2-1, the full variable domain is EAGVVQSPRYKIIEKKQPVAFWCNPISGHNTLYWYLQNLGQGPELLIRYENEEAVDDSQLPKDRFSAERLKGVDSTLKIQPAELGDSAVYLCASSLIQGGEQFFGPGTRLTVL.

The chain joins TRBV19 to TRBJ1-2; no firm D call. The CDR3 is 15 residues long. CDR1 is LNHDA and CDR2 is SQIVND in the germline V gene (reference sequence). With 5 bases removed from V and 4 bases from J, the gap between germline ends came to 17 bases. CDR3 sequence reads: CASSPGEAFGYGYTF. The CDR3 DNA sequence: TGTGCCAGTAGTCCCGGGGAGGCATTTGGCTATGGCTACACCTTC.